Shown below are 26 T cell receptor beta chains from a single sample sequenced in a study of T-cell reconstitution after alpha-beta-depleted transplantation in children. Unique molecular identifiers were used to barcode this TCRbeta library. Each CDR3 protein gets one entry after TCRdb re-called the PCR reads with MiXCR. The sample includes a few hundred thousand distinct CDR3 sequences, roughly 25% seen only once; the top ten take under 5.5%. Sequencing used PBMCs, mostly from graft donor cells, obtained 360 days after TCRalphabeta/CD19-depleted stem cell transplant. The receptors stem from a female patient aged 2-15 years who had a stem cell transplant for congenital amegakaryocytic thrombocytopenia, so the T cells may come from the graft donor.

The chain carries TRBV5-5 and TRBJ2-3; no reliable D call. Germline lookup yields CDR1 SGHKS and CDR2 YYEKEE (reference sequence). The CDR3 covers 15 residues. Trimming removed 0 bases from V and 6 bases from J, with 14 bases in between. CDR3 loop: CASSLVVGPEDTQYF. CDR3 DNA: TGTGCCAGCAGCTTGGTGGTAGGCCCGGAGGATACGCAGTATTTT.

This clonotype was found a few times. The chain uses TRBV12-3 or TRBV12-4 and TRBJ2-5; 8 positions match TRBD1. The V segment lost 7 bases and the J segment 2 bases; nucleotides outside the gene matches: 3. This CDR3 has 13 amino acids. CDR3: CASTRTGQETQYF. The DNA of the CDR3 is TGTGCCAGCACCCGGACAGGGCAAGAGACCCAGTACTTC.

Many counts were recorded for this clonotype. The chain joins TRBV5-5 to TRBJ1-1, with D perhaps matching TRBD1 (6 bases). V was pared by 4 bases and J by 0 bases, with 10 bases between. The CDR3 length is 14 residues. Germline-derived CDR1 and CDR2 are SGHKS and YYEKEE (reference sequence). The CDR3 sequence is CASSQGHLNTEAFF. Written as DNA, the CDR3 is TGTGCCAGCAGCCAGGGACATCTGAACACTGAAGCTTTCTTT.

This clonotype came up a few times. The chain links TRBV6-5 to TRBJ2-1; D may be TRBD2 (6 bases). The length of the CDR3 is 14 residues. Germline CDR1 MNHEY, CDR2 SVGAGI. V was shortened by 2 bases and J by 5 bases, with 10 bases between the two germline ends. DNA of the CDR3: TGTGCCAGCAGTTACACGCGGGGTAACAATGAGCAGTTCTTC. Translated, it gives CASSYTRGNNEQFF.

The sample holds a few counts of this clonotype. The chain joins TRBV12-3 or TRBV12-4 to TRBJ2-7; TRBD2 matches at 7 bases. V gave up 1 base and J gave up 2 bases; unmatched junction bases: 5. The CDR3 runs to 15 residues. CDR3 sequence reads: CASSLEGGAPYEQYF. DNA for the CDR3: TGTGCCAGCAGTTTAGAGGGAGGGGCCCCCTACGAGCAGTACTTC.

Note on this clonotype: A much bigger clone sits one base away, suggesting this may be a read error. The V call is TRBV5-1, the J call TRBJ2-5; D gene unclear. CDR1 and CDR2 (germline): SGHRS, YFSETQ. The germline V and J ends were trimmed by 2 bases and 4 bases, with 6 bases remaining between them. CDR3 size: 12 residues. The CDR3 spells CASSFEGETQYF. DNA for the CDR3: TGCGCCAGCAGCTTTGAAGGAGAGACCCAGTACTTC.

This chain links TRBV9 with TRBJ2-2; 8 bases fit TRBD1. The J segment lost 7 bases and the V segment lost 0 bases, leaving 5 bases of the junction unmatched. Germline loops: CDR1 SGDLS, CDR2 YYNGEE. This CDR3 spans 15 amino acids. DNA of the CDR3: TGTGCCAGCAGCGTAGAGCCAGGGGGCAACGGGGAGCTGTTTTTT. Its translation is CASSVEPGGNGELFF.

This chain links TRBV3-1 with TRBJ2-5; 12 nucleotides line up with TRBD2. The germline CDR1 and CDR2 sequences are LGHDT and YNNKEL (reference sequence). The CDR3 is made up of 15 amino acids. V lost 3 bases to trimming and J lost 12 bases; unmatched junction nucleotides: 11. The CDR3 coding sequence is TGTGCCAGCAGCCACGGACTAGCGGGGAGCCTACCCGAGTACTTC. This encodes CASSHGLAGSLPEYF.

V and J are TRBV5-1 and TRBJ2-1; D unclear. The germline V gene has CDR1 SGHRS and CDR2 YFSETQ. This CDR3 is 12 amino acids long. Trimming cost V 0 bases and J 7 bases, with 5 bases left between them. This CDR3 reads CASSLEANEQFF. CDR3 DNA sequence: TGCGCCAGCAGCTTGGAAGCAAATGAGCAGTTCTTC.

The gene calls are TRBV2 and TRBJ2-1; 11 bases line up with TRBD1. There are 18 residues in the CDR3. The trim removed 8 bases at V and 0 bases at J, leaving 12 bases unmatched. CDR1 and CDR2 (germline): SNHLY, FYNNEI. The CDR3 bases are TGTGCCAGCGGAGGGACAGGGGGGTACGTTAGCTCCTACAATGAGCAGTTCTTC. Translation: CASGGTGGYVSSYNEQFF.

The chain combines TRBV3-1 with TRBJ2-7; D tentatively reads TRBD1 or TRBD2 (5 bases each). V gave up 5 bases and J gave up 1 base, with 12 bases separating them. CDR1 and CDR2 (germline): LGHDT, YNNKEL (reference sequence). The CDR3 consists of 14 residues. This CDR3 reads CASSVPGRSYEQYF. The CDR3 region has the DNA TGTGCCAGCAGCGTGCCGGGACGGTCCTACGAGCAGTACTTC.

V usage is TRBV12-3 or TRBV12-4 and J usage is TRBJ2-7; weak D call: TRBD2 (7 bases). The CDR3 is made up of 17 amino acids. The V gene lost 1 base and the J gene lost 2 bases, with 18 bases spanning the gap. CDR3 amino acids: CASSLDWAGASTYEQYF. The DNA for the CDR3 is TGTGCCAGCAGTTTAGACTGGGCGGGGGCTTCCACCTACGAGCAGTACTTC.

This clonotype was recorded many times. This CDR3 is CASSQDSGFHGELFF. The CDR3 bases are TGCGCCAGCAGCCAAGATTCGGGGTTTCACGGGGAGCTGTTTTTT. The rearrangement uses TRBV4-1 and TRBJ2-2; a possible D gene is TRBD2 (5 bases). The CDR3 runs to 15 residues. The V gene lost 0 bases and the J gene lost 7 bases, with 12 bases spanning the gap. The V gene's germline CDR1 is MGHRA and CDR2 YSYEKL.

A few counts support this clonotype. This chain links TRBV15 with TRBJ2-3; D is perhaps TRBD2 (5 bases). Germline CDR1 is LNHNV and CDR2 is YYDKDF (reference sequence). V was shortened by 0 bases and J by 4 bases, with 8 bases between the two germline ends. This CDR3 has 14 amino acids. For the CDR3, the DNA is TGTGCCACCAGCAGAGATTCCGGGGCAGATACGCAGTATTTT. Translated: CATSRDSGADTQYF.

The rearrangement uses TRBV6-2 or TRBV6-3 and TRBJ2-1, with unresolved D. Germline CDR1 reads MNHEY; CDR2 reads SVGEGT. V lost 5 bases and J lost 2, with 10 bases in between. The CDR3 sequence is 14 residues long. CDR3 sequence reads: CASSHPRTYNEQFF. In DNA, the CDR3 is TGTGCCAGCAGTCATCCAAGGACCTACAATGAGCAGTTCTTC.

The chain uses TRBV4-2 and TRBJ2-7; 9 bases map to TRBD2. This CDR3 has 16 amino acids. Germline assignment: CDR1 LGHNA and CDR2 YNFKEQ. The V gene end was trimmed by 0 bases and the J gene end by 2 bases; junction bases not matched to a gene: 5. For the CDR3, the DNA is TGTGCCAGCAGCCAAGAACTGCTAGCGGGGCCCTACGAGCAGTACTTC. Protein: CASSQELLAGPYEQYF.

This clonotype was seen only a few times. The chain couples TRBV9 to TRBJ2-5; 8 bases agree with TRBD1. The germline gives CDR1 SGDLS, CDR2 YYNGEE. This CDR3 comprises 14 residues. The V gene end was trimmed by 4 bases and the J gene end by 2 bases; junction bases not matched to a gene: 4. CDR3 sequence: CASSTGQGQETQYF. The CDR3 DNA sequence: TGTGCCAGCAGCACCGGACAGGGTCAAGAGACCCAGTACTTC.

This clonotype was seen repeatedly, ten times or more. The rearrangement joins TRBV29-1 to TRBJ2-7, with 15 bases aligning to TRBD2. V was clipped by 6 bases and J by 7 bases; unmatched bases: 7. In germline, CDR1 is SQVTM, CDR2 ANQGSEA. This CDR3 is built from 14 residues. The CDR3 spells CSVTPGLAGGEQYF. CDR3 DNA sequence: TGCAGCGTGACCCCGGGACTAGCGGGAGGTGAGCAGTACTTC.

The CDR3 coding sequence is TGCAGTGCGACAGCAGGCTCCTACAATGAGCAGTTCTTC. Its protein is CSATAGSYNEQFF. The V and J genes are TRBV20-1 and TRBJ2-1, with D perhaps matching TRBD1 (5 bases). Trimming took 6 bases from V and 0 from J, leaving 9 bases between them. The CDR3 extends over 13 amino acids. Germline CDR1 is DFQATT and CDR2 is SNEGSKA (reference sequence).

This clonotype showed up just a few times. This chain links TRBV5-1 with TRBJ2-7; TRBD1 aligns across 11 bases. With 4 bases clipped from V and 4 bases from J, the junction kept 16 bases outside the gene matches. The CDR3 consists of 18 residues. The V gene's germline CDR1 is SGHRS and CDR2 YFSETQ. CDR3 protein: CASSPIIGQGATIYEQYF. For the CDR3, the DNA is TGCGCCAGCAGCCCTATTATAGGACAGGGGGCGACCATATACGAGCAGTACTTC.

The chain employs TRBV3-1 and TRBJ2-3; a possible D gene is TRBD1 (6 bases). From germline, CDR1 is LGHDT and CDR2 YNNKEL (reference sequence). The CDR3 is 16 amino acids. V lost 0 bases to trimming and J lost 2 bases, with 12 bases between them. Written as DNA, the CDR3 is TGTGCCAGCAGCCAAGACGGACAGCTTCTCACAGATACGCAGTATTTT. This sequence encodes CASSQDGQLLTDTQYF.

CDR3 nucleotide sequence: TGTGCCATCAGTGAAGGACTAGCGGGAGGTTCCCAGTACTTC. This codes for CAISEGLAGGSQYF. The chain links TRBV10-3 to TRBJ2-5; 14 nucleotides align to TRBD2. CDR1 is ENHRY, CDR2 SYGVKD, per germline. The CDR3 spans 14 residues. Trimming removed 3 bases from V and 9 bases from J; junction bases left unmatched: 3.

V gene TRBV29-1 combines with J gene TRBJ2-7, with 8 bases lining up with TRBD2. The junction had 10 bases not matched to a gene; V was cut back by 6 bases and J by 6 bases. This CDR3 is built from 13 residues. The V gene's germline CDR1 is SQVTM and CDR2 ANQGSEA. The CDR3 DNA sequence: TGCAGCGTGGTAGCGGGATTCCCCCTCGAGCAGTACTTC. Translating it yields CSVVAGFPLEQYF.

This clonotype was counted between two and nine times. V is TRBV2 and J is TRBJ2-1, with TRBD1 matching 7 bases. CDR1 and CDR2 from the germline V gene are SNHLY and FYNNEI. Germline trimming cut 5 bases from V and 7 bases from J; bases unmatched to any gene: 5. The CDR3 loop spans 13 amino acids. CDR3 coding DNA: TGTGCCAGCAGTAGACAGGGTTTGAATGAGCAGTTCTTC. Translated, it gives CASSRQGLNEQFF.

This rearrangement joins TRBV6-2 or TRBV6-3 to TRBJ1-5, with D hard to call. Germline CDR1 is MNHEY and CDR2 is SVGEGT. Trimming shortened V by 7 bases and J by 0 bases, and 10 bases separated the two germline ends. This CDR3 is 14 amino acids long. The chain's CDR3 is CASKPGNSNQPQHF. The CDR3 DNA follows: TGTGCCAGCAAGCCGGGGAATAGCAATCAGCCCCAGCATTTT.

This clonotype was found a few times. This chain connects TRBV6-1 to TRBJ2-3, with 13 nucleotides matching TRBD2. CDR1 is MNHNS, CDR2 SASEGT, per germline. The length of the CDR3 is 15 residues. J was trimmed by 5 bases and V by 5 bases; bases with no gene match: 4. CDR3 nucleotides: TGTGCCAGCAGTCCACTAGCGGGGGGGCTAGATACGCAGTATTTT. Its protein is CASSPLAGGLDTQYF.